This TCR beta chain was sequenced for a study of T cells in Graves' hyperthyroidism and ophthalmopathy. Study-level findings and limits: Blood also held most thyroid clonotypes expanded beyond 0.001. Onset of ophthalmopathy came a median around 6.5 months after the model predicted it.

Amplified TCR beta CDR3 regions derived from RNA transcripts. Using the HTBI primer set, a first-round RT-PCR was run on the TCR CDR3. MiXCR, run by TCRdb on the multiplex PCR reads, gives a single entry per CDR3 protein. The table includes hundreds of thousands of distinct CDR3 sequences, 45% detected once. This clonotype was detected only a few times. As yet, its antigen is unknown. Exclusion criteria comprised uncontrolled infection, other autoimmune disease, pregnancy or lactation. Diagnoses used clinical symptoms, serum thyroxine and TRAb, thyroid ultrasound and orbital computed tomography. CDR3 length equals 16 residues. The V gene's germline CDR1 is DFQATT and CDR2 SNEGSKA (reference sequence). The V gene end was trimmed by 3 bases and the J gene end by 6 bases; junction bases not matched to a gene: 15.

The source material was peripheral blood or thyroid tissue (not recorded which). The sequence derives from an adult man with Graves' disease, either hyperthyroidism or ophthalmopathy (not recorded which). The chain carries TRBV20-1 and TRBJ2-7, with 9 positions matching TRBD1. CDR3 in amino acids: CSARPPHRDRVGEQYF. The CDR3, as DNA: TGCAGTGCTAGGCCACCTCACCGGGACAGGGTGGGCGAGCAGTACTTC.